These 8 T cell receptor beta chains came from one sample sequenced in a study of blood T cell repertoires in COVID-19. Clones were sequenced by immunoSEQ multiplex PCR, and TCRdb holds only the in-frame ones, with some missing. The sample includes 200,000 to 300,000 clones, roughly 86% seen only once; the top ten take approximately 5.3%. Source material: peripheral blood. These receptors were obtained from a woman in her fifties or sixties with COVID-19, enrolled during active disease.

The CDR3, as DNA: TGTGCCAGCAGCCAAGATAACGCAGGGAGGAATGGCTACACCTTC. Protein: CASSQDNAGRNGYTF. The rearrangement links TRBV4-2 to TRBJ1-2; the D gene is possibly TRBD1 (5 bases). Germline V gene data show CDR1 as LGHNA and CDR2 as YNFKEQ. V lost 0 bases, J lost 6 bases, and 14 bases lay in between. The CDR3 totals 15 residues.

In its sample, this clone was seen a few times. The chain has TRBV6-5 and TRBJ1-2, with D possibly TRBD1 on 5 matching bases. Germline-derived CDR1 and CDR2 are MNHEY and SVGAGI. V was cut by 0 bases and J by 3 bases, with 14 bases left in between. The CDR3 has 16 residues. This CDR3 reads CASSYSKFRVDYGYTF. The CDR3 DNA is TGTGCCAGCAGTTACTCGAAGTTCAGGGTAGACTATGGCTACACCTTC.

The count of this clone is one. This chain joins TRBV28 and TRBJ2-5, with D perhaps matching TRBD2 (5 bases). V was shortened by 1 base and J by 4 bases, with 10 bases between the two germline ends. The germline CDR1 and CDR2 sequences are MDHEN and SYDVKM. The CDR3 is 14 residues long. CDR3 loop: CASSLSGNGETQYF. CDR3 coding DNA: TGTGCCAGCAGTTTATCCGGGAACGGAGAGACCCAGTACTTC.

The V and J genes are TRBV7-9 and TRBJ2-1, with TRBD1 matching over 9 bases. Germline CDR1 SEHNR, CDR2 FQNEAQ (reference sequence). This CDR3 region has 15 residues. Germline trimming cut 5 bases from V and 2 bases from J; bases unmatched to any gene: 4. CDR3 nucleotide sequence: TGTGCCAGCAGCGGGCGACAGGGGGCCTACAATGAGCAGTTCTTC. This encodes CASSGRQGAYNEQFF.

The chain has TRBV6-5 and TRBJ1-5; 8 bases are shared with TRBD1. This CDR3 comprises 12 residues. The V segment lost 7 bases and the J segment 11 bases; nucleotides outside the gene matches: 7. Germline V lookup: CDR1 MNHEY, CDR2 SVGAGI. CDR3 DNA sequence: TGTGCCAGCACCTTGATACAGGGGGCCCAGCATTTT. This codes for CASTLIQGAQHF.

The chain has TRBV7-9 and TRBJ2-6; 7 nucleotides line up with TRBD1. The CDR3 extends over 19 amino acids. In germline, CDR1 is SEHNR, CDR2 FQNEAQ (reference sequence). After removal of 4 bases from V and 0 bases from J, the junction contained 12 bases not matched to a gene. DNA for the CDR3: TGTGCCAGCAGCTCACGCCGGGACAGCCTCCTCTCTGGGGCCAACGTCCTGACTTTC. As protein: CASSSRRDSLLSGANVLTF.

This chain links TRBV6-2 or TRBV6-3 with TRBJ2-1; 13 nucleotides match TRBD2. The CDR3 is 15 residues long. CDR1 is MNHEY, CDR2 SVGEGT, per germline. Losses at the gene ends were 3 bases for V and 5 bases for J; bases not matched to a gene: 1. The CDR3 reads CASSYGTSGDNEQFF. The CDR3 DNA reads as TGTGCCAGCAGTTATGGGACTAGCGGGGACAATGAGCAGTTCTTC.

The chain combines TRBV5-1 with TRBJ2-5, with TRBD2 matching 7 bases. The CDR3 runs to 16 residues. The V and J ends lost 0 bases and 4 bases, in that order; junction bases with no gene match: 9. Germline loops: CDR1 SGHRS, CDR2 YFSETQ. The CDR3 nucleotides are TGCGCCAGCAGCTTGGGGCCCCAGGGCGGGAGAGAGACCCAGTACTTC. This translates into CASSLGPQGGRETQYF.